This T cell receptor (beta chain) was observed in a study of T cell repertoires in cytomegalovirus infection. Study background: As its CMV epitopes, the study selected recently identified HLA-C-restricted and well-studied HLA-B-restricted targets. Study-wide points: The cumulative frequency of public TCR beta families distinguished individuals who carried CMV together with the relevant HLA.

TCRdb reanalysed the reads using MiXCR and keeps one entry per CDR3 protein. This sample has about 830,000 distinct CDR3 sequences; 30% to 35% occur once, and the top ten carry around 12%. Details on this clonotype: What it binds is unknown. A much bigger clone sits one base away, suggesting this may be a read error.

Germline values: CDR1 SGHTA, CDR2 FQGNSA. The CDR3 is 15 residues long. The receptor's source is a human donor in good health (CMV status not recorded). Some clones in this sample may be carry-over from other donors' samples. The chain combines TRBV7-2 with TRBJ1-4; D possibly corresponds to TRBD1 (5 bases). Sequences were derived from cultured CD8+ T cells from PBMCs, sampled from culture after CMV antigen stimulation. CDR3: CANSFAWDGNEKLFF. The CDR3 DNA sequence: TGTGCCAACAGCTTCGCGTGGGACGGTAATGAAAAACTGTTTTTT.